This T cell receptor (beta chain) was recovered during a study of radiotherapy plus CTLA-4 blockade in lung cancer (dated by TCRdb to 2016 to 2019). Study-wide context: Among enrolled patients, approximately 17% had an objective response and 25% to 35% reached disease control. Points the paper makes about the study in general: Early dynamic changes in blood T cell clones, together with increased serum interferon-beta after radiation, were reported as the strongest predictors of response. After treatment with radiotherapy and ipilimumab, TCR clones that came from tumors expanded in the peripheral blood.

The library was obtained by the immunoSEQ multiplex PCR assay. TCRdb stores this immuneACCESS table with in-frame sequences only. Part of the clones is absent; in the studies checked, under half of the shortfall reflects unresolved V genes, and no reason is known for the rest. This sample has more than 30,000 clones in its table, and around four fifths of those were observed once. The top ten constitute about 26% of the sample. For CDR1 and CDR2, the germline V gene (reference sequence) lists LNHDA and SQIVND. Taken from cysteine to phenylalanine, the CDR3 has 16 residues. Solely the CDR3 DNA is kept, with 48 bases framed from the first base. Ends trimmed: V by 6 bases, J by 1 base; bases unmatched to a gene: 7. The study evaluated CTLA-4 blockade (ipilimumab) given together with focal radiation therapy in patients who had chemo-refractory metastatic non-small-cell lung cancer. Turning to this clone: Its recognized antigen is unknown. No base qualities exist here, and no much larger clone lies one base off it.

The receptor was isolated from a human donor with non-small cell lung cancer that progressed on radiotherapy plus ipilimumab. The material sequenced was peripheral blood, taken from a patient treated with radiotherapy plus ipilimumab. The V and J segments used are TRBV19 and TRBJ1-1; the junction holds 11 bases that match TRBD1. The CDR3 reads CASSKRTGGRNTEAFF. The bases read TGTGCCAGTAGCAAGAGGACAGGGGGCCGGAACACTGAAGCTTTCTTT.